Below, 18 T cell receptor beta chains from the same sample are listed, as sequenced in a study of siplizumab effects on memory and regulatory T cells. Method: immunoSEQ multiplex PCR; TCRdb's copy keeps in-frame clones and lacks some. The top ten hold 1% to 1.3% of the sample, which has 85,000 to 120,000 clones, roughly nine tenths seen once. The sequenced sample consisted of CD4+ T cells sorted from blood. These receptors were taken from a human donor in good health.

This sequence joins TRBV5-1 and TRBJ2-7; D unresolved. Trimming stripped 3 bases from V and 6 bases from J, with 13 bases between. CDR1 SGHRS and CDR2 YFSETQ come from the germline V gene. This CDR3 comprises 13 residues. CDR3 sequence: CASSSQYTGEQYF. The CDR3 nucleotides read TGCGCCAGCAGCTCCCAATATACGGGCGAGCAGTACTTC.

The CDR3 spells CASSLGATAEQYF. DNA of the CDR3: TGCGCCAGCAGCTTGGGTGCTACAGCCGAGCAGTACTTC. The genes are TRBV5-1 and TRBJ2-7; D unresolved. CDR1 and CDR2 from the germline V gene are SGHRS and YFSETQ. The V and J ends lost 0 bases and 6 bases respectively, with 10 bases between them. This CDR3 is 13 amino acids long.

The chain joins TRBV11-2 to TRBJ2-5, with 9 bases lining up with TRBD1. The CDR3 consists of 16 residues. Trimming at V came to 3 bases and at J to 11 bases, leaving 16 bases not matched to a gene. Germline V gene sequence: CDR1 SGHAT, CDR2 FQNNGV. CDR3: CASSFIAATGGMVQYF. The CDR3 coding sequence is TGTGCCAGCAGCTTTATCGCTGCGACAGGGGGGATGGTGCAGTACTTC.

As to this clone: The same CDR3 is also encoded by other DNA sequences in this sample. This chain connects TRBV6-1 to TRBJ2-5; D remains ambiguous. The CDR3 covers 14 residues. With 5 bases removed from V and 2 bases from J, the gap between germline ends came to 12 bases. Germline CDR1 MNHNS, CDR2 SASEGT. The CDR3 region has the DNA TGTGCCAGCAGTCCCAGGTTGAGGCAAGAGACCCAGTACTTC. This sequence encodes CASSPRLRQETQYF.

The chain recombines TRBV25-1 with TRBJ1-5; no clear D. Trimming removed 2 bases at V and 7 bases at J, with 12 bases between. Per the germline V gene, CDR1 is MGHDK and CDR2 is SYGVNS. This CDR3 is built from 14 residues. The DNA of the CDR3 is TGTGCCAGCAGTGAAGTGGGATTTGGGCAGCCCCAGCATTTT. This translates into CASSEVGFGQPQHF.

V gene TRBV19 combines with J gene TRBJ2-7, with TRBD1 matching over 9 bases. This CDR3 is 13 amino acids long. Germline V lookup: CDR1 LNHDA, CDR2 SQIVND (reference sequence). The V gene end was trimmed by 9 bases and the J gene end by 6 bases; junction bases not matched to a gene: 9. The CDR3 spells CASAQGAVGEQYF. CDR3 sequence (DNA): TGTGCCAGCGCACAGGGGGCAGTAGGCGAGCAGTACTTC. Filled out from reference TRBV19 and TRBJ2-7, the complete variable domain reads DGGITQSPKYLFRKEGQNVTLSCEQNLNHDAMYWYRQDPGQGLRLIYYSQIVNDFQKGDIAEGYSVSREKKESFPLTVTSAQKNPTAFYLCASAQGAVGEQYFGPGTRLTVT.

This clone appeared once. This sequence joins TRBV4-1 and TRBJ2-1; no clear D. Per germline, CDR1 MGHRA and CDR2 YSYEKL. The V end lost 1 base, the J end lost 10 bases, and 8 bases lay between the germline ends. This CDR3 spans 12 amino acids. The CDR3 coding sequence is TGCGCCAGCAGCCAAGTCGGGCTCGAGCAGTTCTTC. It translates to CASSQVGLEQFF.

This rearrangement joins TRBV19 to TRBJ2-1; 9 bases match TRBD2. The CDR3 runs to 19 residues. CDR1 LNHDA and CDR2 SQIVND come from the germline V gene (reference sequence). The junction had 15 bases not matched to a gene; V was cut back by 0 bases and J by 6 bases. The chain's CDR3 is CASSIDPPAAGGPLNEQFF. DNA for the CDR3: TGTGCCAGTAGTATAGACCCGCCGGCGGCGGGAGGGCCCCTCAATGAGCAGTTCTTC. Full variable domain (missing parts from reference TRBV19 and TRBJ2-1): DGGITQSPKYLFRKEGQNVTLSCEQNLNHDAMYWYRQDPGQGLRLIYYSQIVNDFQKGDIAEGYSVSREKKESFPLTVTSAQKNPTAFYLCASSIDPPAAGGPLNEQFFGPGTRLTVL.

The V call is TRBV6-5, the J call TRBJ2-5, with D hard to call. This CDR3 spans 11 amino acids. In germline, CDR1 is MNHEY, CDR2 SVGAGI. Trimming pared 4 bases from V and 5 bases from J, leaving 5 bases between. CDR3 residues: CASSLGETQYF. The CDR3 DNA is TGTGCCAGCAGTTTGGGGGAGACCCAGTACTTC.

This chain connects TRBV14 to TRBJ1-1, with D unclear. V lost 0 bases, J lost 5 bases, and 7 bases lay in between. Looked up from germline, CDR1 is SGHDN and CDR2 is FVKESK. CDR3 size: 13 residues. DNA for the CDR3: TGTGCCAGCAGCCAAGAGACTGAAACTGAAGCTTTCTTT. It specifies CASSQETETEAFF.

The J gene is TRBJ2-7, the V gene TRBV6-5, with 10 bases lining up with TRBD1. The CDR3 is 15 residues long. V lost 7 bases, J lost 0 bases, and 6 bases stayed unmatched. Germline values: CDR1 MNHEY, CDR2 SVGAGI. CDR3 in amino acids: CASNRGTGDSYEQYF. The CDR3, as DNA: TGTGCCAGCAATCGAGGGACAGGGGACTCCTACGAGCAGTACTTC.

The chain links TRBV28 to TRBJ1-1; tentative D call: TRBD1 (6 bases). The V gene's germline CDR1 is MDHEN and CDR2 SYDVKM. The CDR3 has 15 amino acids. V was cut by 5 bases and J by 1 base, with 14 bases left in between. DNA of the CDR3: TGTGCCAGCAGTGGAACAGGGAACCCGAACACTGAAGCTTTCTTT. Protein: CASSGTGNPNTEAFF.

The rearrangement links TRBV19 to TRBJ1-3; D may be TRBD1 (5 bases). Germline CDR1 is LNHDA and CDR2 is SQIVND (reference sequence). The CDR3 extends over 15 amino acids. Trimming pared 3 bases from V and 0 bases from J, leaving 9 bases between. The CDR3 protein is CASSIADSSGNTIYF. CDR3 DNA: TGTGCCAGTAGTATCGCCGACAGCTCTGGAAACACCATATATTTT.

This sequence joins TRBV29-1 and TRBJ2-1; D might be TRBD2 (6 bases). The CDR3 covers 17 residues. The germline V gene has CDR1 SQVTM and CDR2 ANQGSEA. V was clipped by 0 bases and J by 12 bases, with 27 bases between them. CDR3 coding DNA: TGCAGCGTTGAAGATTCGGGACTCTCTCTATCGGGGTCTGGGCAGTTCTTC. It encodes CSVEDSGLSLSGSGQFF.

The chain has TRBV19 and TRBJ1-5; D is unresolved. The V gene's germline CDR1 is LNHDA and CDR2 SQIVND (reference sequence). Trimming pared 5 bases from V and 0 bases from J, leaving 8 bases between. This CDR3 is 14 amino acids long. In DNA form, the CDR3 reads TGTGCCAGTAGTGAGCGGAATAGCAATCAGCCCCAGCATTTT. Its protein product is CASSERNSNQPQHF.

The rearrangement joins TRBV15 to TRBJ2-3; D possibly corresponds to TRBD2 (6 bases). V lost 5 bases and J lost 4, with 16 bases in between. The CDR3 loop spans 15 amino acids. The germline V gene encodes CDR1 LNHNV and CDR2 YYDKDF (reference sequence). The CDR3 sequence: CATSLAARAPDTQYF. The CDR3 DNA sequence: TGTGCCACCAGCTTAGCGGCGCGGGCCCCAGATACGCAGTATTTT.

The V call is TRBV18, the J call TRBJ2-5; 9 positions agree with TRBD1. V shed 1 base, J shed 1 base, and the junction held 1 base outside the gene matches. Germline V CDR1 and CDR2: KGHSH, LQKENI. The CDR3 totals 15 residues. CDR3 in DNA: TGTGCCAGCTCACCACGGGACAGGGCCCAAGAGACCCAGTACTTC. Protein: CASSPRDRAQETQYF.

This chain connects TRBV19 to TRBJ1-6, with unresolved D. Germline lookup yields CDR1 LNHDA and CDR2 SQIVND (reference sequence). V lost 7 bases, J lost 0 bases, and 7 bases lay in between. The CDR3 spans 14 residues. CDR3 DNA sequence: TGTGCCAGTAATTGGGGCTCCTATAATTCACCCCTCCACTTT. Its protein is CASNWGSYNSPLHF.